The rows below give T cell receptor beta chains drawn from one sample of a study of vaccination and CD4 T cells after COVID-19. Their antigens remain unidentified. TCRdb recomputed calls from the PCR reads with MiXCR, one row per CDR3 protein. The data show some 7,800 distinct CDR3 sequences, more than 45% seen once. Sequencing input: CD4+ T cells from blood, cultured in vitro. The receptors stem from a human donor who had recovered from COVID-19. CDR3s include the opening cysteine and the closing phenylalanine or tryptophan. A D gene is named only where the DNA matches it firmly. Where a row states a size, it is once, few, many or the class of an expanded clone; other rows omit it.

CDR3nt: TGCAGTGCTTTCAATGGTTTCCAAGAGACCCAGTACTTC
CDR3aa: CSAFNGFQETQYF
j_gene: TRBJ2-5
v_gene: TRBV20-1
d_gene: NA
abundance: NA

CDR3nt: TGTGCCAGCAGCTTGTGGGGCACAGATACGCAGTATTTT
CDR3aa: CASSLWGTDTQYF
j_gene: TRBJ2-3
v_gene: TRBV7-3
d_gene: NA
abundance: NA

CDR3nt: TGTGCCAGTAGTATAGTAGGGACAGGGTCTGGGGCCAACGTCCTGACTTTC
CDR3aa: CASSIVGTGSGANVLTF
j_gene: TRBJ2-6
v_gene: TRBV19
d_gene: TRBD1
abundance: NA

CDR3nt: TGTGCCTGGACAGAGAAGGCTAGCAATCAGCCCCAGCATTTT
CDR3aa: CAWTEKASNQPQHF
j_gene: TRBJ1-5
v_gene: TRBV30
d_gene: NA
abundance: NA

CDR3nt: TGTGCCAGTAGTGGAGGGGTGAGCCGGTCTGGAAACACCATATATTTT
CDR3aa: CASSGGVSRSGNTIYF
j_gene: TRBJ1-3
v_gene: TRBV19
d_gene: NA
abundance: NA

CDR3nt: TGCGCCAGCAGCCCGATACTACTAGCGGGAGAGGAGGGAGAGACCCAGTACTTC
CDR3aa: CASSPILLAGEEGETQYF
j_gene: TRBJ2-5
v_gene: TRBV5-1
d_gene: TRBD2
abundance: NA

CDR3nt: TGCGCCAGCAGCTTGGAAGGACAGGGACATGAAAAACTGTTTTTT
CDR3aa: CASSLEGQGHEKLFF
j_gene: TRBJ1-4
v_gene: TRBV5-1
d_gene: TRBD1
abundance: NA

CDR3nt: TGTGCCAGCAGCTCCTCCCTGGACGCCGGCACCGGGGAGCTGTTTTTT
CDR3aa: CASSSSLDAGTGELFF
j_gene: TRBJ2-2
v_gene: TRBV7-2
d_gene: NA
abundance: NA

CDR3nt: TGTGCCAGCAGCTTTGCCCGGTATGAGCAGTTCTTC
CDR3aa: CASSFARYEQFF
j_gene: TRBJ2-1
v_gene: TRBV7-2
d_gene: NA
abundance: NA

CDR3nt: TGTGCCAGCAGCTTAGGAGTGGCCAATGAGCAGTTCTTC
CDR3aa: CASSLGVANEQFF
j_gene: TRBJ2-1
v_gene: TRBV11-3
d_gene: NA
abundance: NA

CDR3nt: TGCAGTGCTAGTGCCAGGGCCGTCCAAGAGACCCAGTACTTC
CDR3aa: CSASARAVQETQYF
j_gene: TRBJ2-5
v_gene: TRBV20-1
d_gene: NA
abundance: NA

CDR3nt: TGTGCCAGCAGCAAAGTTGGGACTAGCGGGACCGTTATTATAGCCAAAAACATTCAGTACTTC
CDR3aa: CASSKVGTSGTVIIAKNIQYF
j_gene: TRBJ2-4
v_gene: TRBV21-1
d_gene: NA
abundance: NA

CDR3nt: TGCAGTGCTCCCGCAGTCGGGACGGCAGCCTACGAGCAGTACTTC
CDR3aa: CSAPAVGTAAYEQYF
j_gene: TRBJ2-7
v_gene: TRBV20-1
d_gene: NA
abundance: NA

CDR3nt: TGTGCCAGCAGCTTATCATACAGCGCAGCTTATAGCAATCAGCCCCAGCATTTT
CDR3aa: CASSLSYSAAYSNQPQHF
j_gene: TRBJ1-5
v_gene: TRBV7-2
d_gene: NA
abundance: few

CDR3nt: TGTGCCATCAGGAACCGAGGACAGACTGACTCTGGGGCCAACGTCCTGACTTTC
CDR3aa: CAIRNRGQTDSGANVLTF
j_gene: TRBJ2-6
v_gene: TRBV10-3
d_gene: NA
abundance: once

CDR3nt: TGTGCCAGCAGTTACCGTGAAGGGAACACTGAAGCTTTCTTT
CDR3aa: CASSYREGNTEAFF
j_gene: TRBJ1-1
v_gene: TRBV6-5
d_gene: NA
abundance: NA